The TCR beta chain under discussion was sequenced for a study of immune characterization of retroperitoneal liposarcoma. MiXCR was run by TCRdb on the PCR reads, yielding one entry per CDR3 protein. The sample shows 5,500 to 8,000 distinct CDR3 sequences, about 29% of them seen only once. Looked up from germline, CDR1 is SGHTA and CDR2 is FQGNSA. The CDR3 spans 17 residues. Trimming cost V 1 base and J 5 bases, with 17 bases left between them. The genes are TRBV7-2 and TRBJ1-4, with D perhaps TRBD1 (5 bases). This sequence was found in a female donor with retroperitoneal liposarcoma. The source material was tumor tissue. In DNA, the CDR3 is TGTGCCAGCAGCTTAGAGGCAGGGAACGTCCAAAATGAAAAACTGTTTTTT. Encoded protein: CASSLEAGNVQNEKLFF.